This TCR beta chain was identified during a study of blood T cell repertoires in COVID-19. Background on the study: Donors in the United States, Italy and Spain gave samples during acute or convalescent COVID-19. T cells, B-cell-depleted T cells, or PBMCs supplied cDNA or gDNA.

This clone was seen a handful of times. The sample contains more than one DNA sequence encoding this CDR3. Original analysis: The authors estimated nucleated cell counts from reference gene primer amplification. The protocol was immunoSEQ multiplex PCR, while the TCRdb copy is restricted to in-frame clones and leaves out a portion. V and J calls and clone size are given by that table; D and trimming were obtained from the DNA. This sample yields approximately 260,000 clones, of which more than 80% are seen a single time; roughly 3.3% belongs to the top ten. The TCR was taken from a woman aged 40 to 49 with acute or convalescent COVID-19. What was sequenced was peripheral blood.

This CDR3 is CASSISGNYGYTF. The CDR3 DNA reads as TGTGCCAGTAGTATTTCGGGGAACTATGGCTACACCTTC. The gene calls are TRBV19 and TRBJ1-2; D gene uncertain. V lost 3 bases, J lost 2 bases, and 7 bases lay in between. This CDR3 has 13 residues. The germline V gene encodes CDR1 LNHDA and CDR2 SQIVND (reference sequence).